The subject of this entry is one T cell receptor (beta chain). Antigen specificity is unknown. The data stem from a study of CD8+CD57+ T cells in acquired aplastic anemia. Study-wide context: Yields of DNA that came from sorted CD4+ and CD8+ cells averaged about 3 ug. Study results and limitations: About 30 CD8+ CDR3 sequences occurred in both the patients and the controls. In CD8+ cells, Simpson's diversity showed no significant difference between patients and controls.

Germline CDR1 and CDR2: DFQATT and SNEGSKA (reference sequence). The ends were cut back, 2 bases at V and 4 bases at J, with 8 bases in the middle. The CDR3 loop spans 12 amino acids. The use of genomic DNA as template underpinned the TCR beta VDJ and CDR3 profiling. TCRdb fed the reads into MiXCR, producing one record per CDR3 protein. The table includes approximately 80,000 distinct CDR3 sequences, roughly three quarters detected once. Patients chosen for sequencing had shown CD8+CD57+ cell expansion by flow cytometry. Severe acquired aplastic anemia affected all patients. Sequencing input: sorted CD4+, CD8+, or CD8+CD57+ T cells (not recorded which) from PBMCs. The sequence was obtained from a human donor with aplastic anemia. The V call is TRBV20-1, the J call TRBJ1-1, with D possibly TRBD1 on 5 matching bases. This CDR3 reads CSARQGGTEAFF. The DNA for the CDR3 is TGCAGTGCTAGACAGGGCGGCACTGAAGCTTTCTTT.